This T cell receptor beta chain originates from a study of Graves' ophthalmopathy and Graves' hyperthyroidism. The overall study: Cases classed as stable hyperthyroidism had no ophthalmopathy within 18 months of follow-up.

As regards this clonotype: Its target is unknown.

Findings and caveats of the study: In blood appeared most of the expanded thyroid clonotypes whose frequency exceeded 0.001.

The V end lost 7 bases, the J end lost 6 bases, and 12 bases lay between the germline ends. This CDR3 region has 12 residues. Germline CDR1 is MNHEY and CDR2 is SVGAGI. The TCR beta CDR3 regions underwent amplification from RNA transcripts. HTBI primers served in a first-round RT-PCR, which a second-round multiplex PCR followed. TCRdb recomputed calls from the multiplex PCR reads with MiXCR, one row per CDR3 protein. The sample holds about 1.2 million distinct CDR3 sequences; roughly 35% are singletons and the top ten take over 8.5%. The chain has TRBV6-5 and TRBJ1-1, with D possibly being TRBD1 (5 bases). The TCR comes from an adult man with Graves' hyperthyroidism. Sample: peripheral blood or thyroid tissue (not recorded which). The CDR3 coding sequence is TGTGCCAGCACAAGGGGCGGGTCTGAAGCTTTCTTT. As protein: CASTRGGSEAFF.